This note documents a single T cell receptor (beta chain) sequence. Its target is not known. Data came from immunoSEQ multiplex PCR; TCRdb stores just in-frame clones and leaves some out. The table includes about 97,000 clones, roughly 90% detected once. The entry originates in a study of graft-versus-host responses after intestinal transplantation. General study points: GvH clonotypes were identified within recipient marrow, with a subset emerging first in ileum or blood. Early post-transplant HvG declines were associated with peak circulating GvH clone levels.

CDR1 and CDR2 (germline): MNHNY, SVGAGI (reference sequence). The CDR3 covers 14 residues. J was trimmed by 8 bases and V by 4 bases; bases with no gene match: 7. Source: PBMCs, taken 453 days after intestinal transplant. The chain joins TRBV6-6 to TRBJ2-1; TRBD2 matches at 8 bases. This clonotype was sampled from a human patient who received an intestinal transplant, so some T cells may come from the graft donor. Here the CDR3 DNA reads TGTGCCAGCAGTTTTCGGGGGGGGAGAGATGAGCAGTTCTTC. Translated, it gives CASSFRGGRDEQFF.